The count of the clone carrying this TCR beta chain is one. What it binds is not known. Trimming took off 3 bases at V and 7 bases at J, with 12 bases between the two ends. The germline V gene has CDR1 LNHDA and CDR2 SQIVND (reference sequence). The CDR3 consists of 14 residues. The data were taken from a study of radiation and T cells in renal cell carcinoma. Whole-study findings and limits: No pretreatment tumor biopsies were available for baseline clonotypes. In blood, top tumor clones expanded by 2 weeks, shrinking by 4.

Profiled with immunoSEQ multiplex PCR; TCRdb holds only in-frame clones, not every one. The sample lists 150,000 or so clones; around nine tenths were seen once. Time point defined: baseline pretreatment blood. Treatment defined: 15 Gy SBRT to primary tumor, nephrectomy 4 weeks later. Serial blood draws occurred at baseline and 2 and 4 weeks post-SBRT. The patient's renal cell carcinoma had clear cell pathology. The material was blood, obtained from a patient whose treatment included radiotherapy and nephrectomy. The chain is built from TRBV19 and TRBJ1-4; the D is unclear. The sequence came from a woman aged 45-65 years with renal cell carcinoma. The CDR3 DNA sequence: TGTGCCAGTAGTATTGGTGCAAGTAGTGAAAAACTGTTTTTT. It is translated as CASSIGASSEKLFF.